This T cell receptor (beta chain) is from a study of cytomegalovirus exposure and HLA in healthy donors (dated by TCRdb to about 2017). Describing the broader study: In an earlier analysis of fewer than 750 of the donors, 250 to 350 Gb of sequence data and 90 million to 120 million unique TCR beta sequences from about 190 million T cells were reported. Among under 450 genotyped donors of the cohort, an average of approximately 250,000 unique TCR beta nucleotide sequences were sequenced per donor, roughly 18% of them non-productive. The number of donors typed differed by locus, with 629-630 for A, B, C, DRB1 and DQB1, roughly 520 for DQA1, 600 to 610 for DPA1, and 400 to 490 for DPB1. A later genetic analysis used genome-wide SNP genotypes for about three fifths of the 666 donors, treating that subset as a discovery cohort. In the later analysis, no new phenotypic data were used to find candidate immune exposures; instead, reliance was placed on TCR beta sequences and their occurrence across donors. To study patterns of TCR occurrence, a later analysis re-analyzed previously published TCR beta repertoires from several hundred donors and added high-resolution HLA genotyping. Donor age, sex, ethnicity and CMV serostatus were collected together with the repertoire data. In an earlier analysis of a few hundred of the donors, high-throughput TCR beta sequencing was used to judge whether each TCR beta V gene segment behaved as functional or pseudogenic. HLA typing included class I and class II loci at four-digit resolution. High-throughput TCR immunosequencing, statistical association of individual TCRs with disease status, and machine learning were combined to predict cytomegalovirus infection status. Every discovery cohort repertoire had been produced on one sequencing platform. Along with the approximately 600-subject first cohort, a separate validation cohort of 120 different subjects was used. An early release covering roughly 640 HLA-typed donors comprised about 290 gigabases of sequencing data and tens of millions of unique TCR sequences. Among the roughly 390 genotyped donors, approximately 77% belonged to the genetic ancestry cluster associated with self-reported Caucasian donors. The study was designed to test whether signatures of past pathogen exposure could be identified by cataloging public T cell receptors. The study profiled the T cell repertoires of 550 to 700 subjects by immunosequencing and related them to cytomegalovirus serostatus. About five DR-DQ haplotypes were handled as single units for association and clustering, since linkage in the cohort was strong.

As to this clone: Its antigen target is currently unknown. Nothing much larger sits one base from this clone, and base qualities are not available.

The V and J ends are trimmed by 6 bases and 6 bases, leaving 12 bases between them. Including the terminal cysteine and phenylalanine, the CDR3 comprises 12 residues. The only DNA kept is the CDR3, 36 bases in frame from the first base. The CDR1 and CDR2 encoded by the germline V gene are ENHRY and SYGVKD. Broad study findings and their caveats: Immune exposure information for the cohort was limited to CMV serostatus. The earlier analysis of almost 600 of the donors excluded over 15 rarely observed V segments, including chromosome 9 orphons, because counts were too low. Because some donors lacked HLA typing at each locus, the association tests relied only on the typed subset. According to a later analysis, most CMV-associated TCR beta chains appeared to be HLA-restricted, and the HLA associations seemed to be driven largely by CMV exposure. In vitro tests confirmed that a few of the cytomegalovirus-associated TCR beta chains recognize cytomegalovirus antigens. An association between a missense DCLRE1C variant and V-gene and J-gene trimming of TCR beta chains was found in a later genetic analysis and replicated in an independent cohort. In the study, roughly 160 TCR beta chains were listed as associated with cytomegalovirus. Across donors, most TCR sequences were observed very rarely, whereas some public TCRs were present in many individuals. The authors suggested that the approach could potentially be extended to other disease states and immunological phenotypes. Strong co-occurrence of HLA alleles, especially DR and DQ, made assigning TCR associations to individual alleles difficult. In a later analysis, HLA-associated TCR beta chains showed more clonal expansion and lower generation probabilities than non-associated chains that were equally common. The classifier was reported to diagnose cytomegalovirus status with high specificity and sensitivity in both the original and validation cohorts. An earlier analysis of 450 to 750 of the donors showed that most TCR beta V segments appeared in productive rearrangements either about 87% or about 30% of the time, which broadly matched IMGT annotations. According to a later genetic analysis, donors in an Asian-associated ancestry cluster had fewer N-insertions in productive TCRs than the approximately 630-donor mean. A further reported finding was that TCR beta sequences accurately predicted the HLA-A and HLA-B alleles for most subjects in the first cohort. Sequencing depth was assumed to be roughly uniform across donors in the presence/absence analyses, though that assumption may not hold. The 87-base-pair reads could not distinguish some IMGT-functional V segments, including TRBV6-2 and TRBV6-3, so those segments were excluded. In a later analysis, several top co-occurrence clusters were reported to appear linked to parvovirus B19, influenza, CMV and Epstein-Barr virus. A later analysis associated some 17,000 TCR beta sequences with specific HLA alleles at a false discovery rate of 0.05. In a later analysis, TCR association rates were found to vary across HLA loci, with the most associated TCRs seen for DRB1 alleles and the fewest for HLA-C alleles. Correlated functional status among segregating V segments might reflect linkage disequilibrium, but an unknown experimental factor could not be ruled out. The sequencing pipeline was judged likely to have produced a cluster of highly shared sequence variants as a technical artifact. In this cohort, only TCR beta chains were sequenced, and detectable features were limited by the absence of alpha or paired-chain data.

Library creation used the immunoSEQ multiplex PCR assay. A mixture of 60 forward primers for TCR Vbeta segments and 13 reverse primers for TCR Jbeta segments was used in the multiplex PCR. A multiplex PCR assay on genomic DNA amplified the CDR3 region of rearranged TCR beta genes. Amplified TCR beta libraries were sequenced as 87-base-pair reads on the Illumina HiSeq System. As for the original processing: Across the 670 or so repertoires, a later analysis counted 80 million or so unique TCR beta chains, around 11 million of which were shared by at least two donors. Raw reads were error-corrected and collapsed into unique sequences by a nearest-neighbor algorithm in which closely related sequences were merged to remove PCR and sequencing errors. V, D and J gene segments were assigned by aligning CDR3 sequences to IMGT reference sequences. For a sequence to be retained, a match of at least six nucleotides was required to both a V gene segment and a J gene segment. Rearrangements were classified as productive when the CDR3 lacked stop codons and remained in frame with V and J, and all other rearrangements were classified as non-productive. Following IMGT convention, CDR3 was defined as the stretch from the second conserved V-encoded cysteine up to the conserved J-encoded phenylalanine. The earlier analysis of 500 to 600 of the donors excluded sequences that lacked an unambiguous match to a single V gene segment. An earlier analysis of 500 to 700 of the donors classified V segments as functional when productive rearrangements were above 56.7% and as segregating when the standard deviation between donors was above 5%. To diagnose cytomegalovirus status from the catalog of TCR beta chain sequences, a statistical classification framework was built. A later analysis assigned V and J genes by comparing TCR nucleotide sequences with IMGT/GENE-DB human TR gene sequences. In a later analysis, CDR3 sequences and most-parsimonious VDJ recombination scenarios were assigned using the TCRdist pipeline. In a later analysis, each TCR beta chain was defined by its CDR3 amino acid sequence together with its V-gene family, and reads lacking a unique V-gene family were excluded. To address suspected cross-contamination and a sequencing artifact, a later analysis removed several hundred highly shared, low-generation-probability nucleotide sequences. In a later analysis, a clonal expansion index was calculated for each public chain from normalized within-repertoire ranks of inferred template counts. Generation probabilities in a later analysis came from a VDJ recombination model fitted to out-of-frame rearrangements, and those results were checked against IGoR. In a later analysis, hypergeometric tests were used to score TCR-TCR, TCR-HLA and TCR-CMV co-occurrence, with a repertoire-size bias correction applied to TCR pairs. False discovery rates were estimated in a later analysis by permuting HLA or CMV assignments 20 times. A later analysis grouped co-occurring TCRs with DBSCAN, adding TCRdist sequence similarity when clustering within HLA-allele-positive subsets. Co-occurrence clustering excluded repertoires with fewer than 30,000 or more than 120,000 public chains, plus five with anomalous nucleotide sharing. Sourced from immuneACCESS, this table was stored by TCRdb with only in-frame sequences that have V and J called. A share of the clones is absent; for the studies checked, an unresolved V gene accounts for under half, and the remainder has no known explanation. The V and J calls and the clone size are those of that table, but D and trimming were determined from the DNA. The sample records 75,000 or so clones, 70% to 75% of which are singletons. Together, the top ten hold about 20% of the sample.

The cohort comprised under 700 healthy bone marrow donors. At the time of sampling, every cohort member was nominally healthy, though immune exposures that went unrecorded were likely present. The donor tested CMV seropositive and was one of the 289 seropositive cohort members. Each donor provided a peripheral blood sample, and peripheral blood mononuclear cells were used for TCR beta sequencing. Genomic DNA was extracted from the blood cell samples with the Qiagen DNeasy Blood Extraction Kit. This receptor chain uses TRBV10-3 and TRBJ2-7; the D region possibly corresponds to TRBD2 (5 bases align). The specimen sequenced was PBMCs. This receptor was identified in a woman aged 30 to 39 in good health and CMV-seropositive. The bases read TGTGCCATCAGCTACGGGAATCTCGAGCAGTACTTC. Its protein product is CAISYGNLEQYF.